A selection of T cell receptor beta chains follows, all from one sample in a study of OX40 agonist ivuxolimab in advanced cancers. Here immunoSEQ multiplex PCR was the method, and the copy in TCRdb shows in-frame clones only, minus some. Of 34,000 or so clones listed, about four fifths are singletons. Material: CD4+ or CD8+ T cells sorted from blood, obtained in a trial of the OX40 agonist ivuxolimab. The receptors originated from an adult with an advanced solid tumor such as melanoma, head and neck, liver or kidney cancer. Each CDR3 is given with its conserved first and last residue. A D gene is named only where the DNA matches it firmly. The size of a clone is reported for some rows only, either as once, few or many, or as a class for expanded clones.

CDR3nt: TGTGCCAGCAGTGAATCTGGTCCCAATCAGCCCCAGCATTTT
CDR3aa: CASSESGPNQPQHF
len: 14
j_gene: TRBJ1-5
abundance: -
v_gene: TRBV25-1
d_gene: -

CDR3nt: TGTGCCAGCTCAGGGACCGGGCACCGTGAAGCTTTCTTT
CDR3aa: CASSGTGHREAFF
len: 13
j_gene: TRBJ1-1
abundance: -
v_gene: TRBV18
d_gene: -

CDR3nt: TGTGCCAGCAGGGCCGATCGGGACAGGGTTGTCTATGGCTACACCTTC
CDR3aa: CASRADRDRVVYGYTF
len: 16
j_gene: TRBJ1-2
abundance: -
v_gene: TRBV2
d_gene: TRBD1

CDR3nt: TGTGCCAGCAGCTTTGGAGGGGGTTTTGGCTACACCTTC
CDR3aa: CASSFGGGFGYTF
len: 13
j_gene: TRBJ1-2
abundance: -
v_gene: TRBV5-6
d_gene: -

CDR3nt: TGCGCCAGCAGAAAGGGAGCGGGAAGCCAAGAGACCCAGTACTTC
CDR3aa: CASRKGAGSQETQYF
len: 15
j_gene: TRBJ2-5
abundance: -
v_gene: TRBV5-1
d_gene: TRBD2

CDR3nt: TGTGCCAGCAGTCCGACCGGGACAGGGGGCTACGAGCAGTACTTC
CDR3aa: CASSPTGTGGYEQYF
len: 15
j_gene: TRBJ2-7
abundance: -
v_gene: TRBV11-1
d_gene: TRBD1

CDR3nt: TGTGCCAGCAGTTTATGGGATAGCGGGGAGAACACCGGGGAGCTGTTTTTT
CDR3aa: CASSLWDSGENTGELFF
len: 17
j_gene: TRBJ2-2
abundance: -
v_gene: TRBV28
d_gene: TRBD2

CDR3nt: TGCGCCAGCAGTGAGTCGTGGACCGGGGAGCTGTTTTTT
CDR3aa: CASSESWTGELFF
len: 13
j_gene: TRBJ2-2
abundance: -
v_gene: TRBV10-2
d_gene: -

CDR3nt: TGCGCCAGCAGCCAAGAAATGGGGACAGGGCGAATAGGGGAGCAGTACTTC
CDR3aa: CASSQEMGTGRIGEQYF
len: 17
j_gene: TRBJ2-5
abundance: -
v_gene: TRBV4-3
d_gene: TRBD1

CDR3nt: TGTGCCATCAGTGATGGGGGGGGGCCGGAGAAGACCCAGTACTTC
CDR3aa: CAISDGGGPEKTQYF
len: 15
j_gene: TRBJ2-5
abundance: -
v_gene: TRBV10-3
d_gene: -

CDR3nt: TGCAGCGTTACCACAGGGACCCGCGGTCAGCCCCAGCATTTT
CDR3aa: CSVTTGTRGQPQHF
len: 14
j_gene: TRBJ1-5
abundance: once
v_gene: TRBV29-1
d_gene: -

CDR3nt: TGCGCCAGCAGCCGAGGACAGGGCGGGCATGAAAAACTGTTTTTT
CDR3aa: CASSRGQGGHEKLFF
len: 15
j_gene: TRBJ1-4
abundance: few
v_gene: TRBV5-1
d_gene: TRBD1

CDR3nt: TGTGCCAGCAGTCTTACAGGGGTAGCTGAAGCTTTCTTT
CDR3aa: CASSLTGVAEAFF
len: 13
j_gene: TRBJ1-1
abundance: -
v_gene: TRBV28
d_gene: TRBD1

CDR3nt: TGTGCCAGCAGCTTAGCGCAGGGGAAGTCCTACGAGCAGTACTTC
CDR3aa: CASSLAQGKSYEQYF
len: 15
j_gene: TRBJ2-7
abundance: -
v_gene: TRBV7-9
d_gene: -

CDR3nt: TGTGCCAGCAGCTTAGGAAAGGCTCGGTCCTCCTACGAGCAGTACTTC
CDR3aa: CASSLGKARSSYEQYF
len: 16
j_gene: TRBJ2-7
abundance: -
v_gene: TRBV7-2
d_gene: -

CDR3nt: TGTGCCAGCAGTTTACGCGGGGCGAACACCGGGGAGCTGTTTTTT
CDR3aa: CASSLRGANTGELFF
len: 15
j_gene: TRBJ2-2
abundance: -
v_gene: TRBV28
d_gene: -

CDR3nt: TGTGCCAGCAGCCCGAACCGGGACAGAGGAAACACCATATATTTT
CDR3aa: CASSPNRDRGNTIYF
len: 15
j_gene: TRBJ1-3
abundance: -
v_gene: TRBV9
d_gene: TRBD1

CDR3nt: TGTGCCAGCAGCCCCGGACTAGCGGCGAACACCGGGGAGCTGTTTTTT
CDR3aa: CASSPGLAANTGELFF
len: 16
j_gene: TRBJ2-2
abundance: -
v_gene: TRBV7-3
d_gene: TRBD2

CDR3nt: TGTGCCAGCAGCTCGGACAGGGGGCTTGAAGCTTTCTTT
CDR3aa: CASSSDRGLEAFF
len: 13
j_gene: TRBJ1-1
abundance: -
v_gene: TRBV11-2
d_gene: TRBD1

CDR3nt: TGTGCCAGCTCACCGGATTATGCTAACACCGGGGAGCTGTTTTTT
CDR3aa: CASSPDYANTGELFF
len: 15
j_gene: TRBJ2-2
abundance: -
v_gene: TRBV18
d_gene: -

CDR3nt: TGTGCCAGCAGCCCTCGGACTAGCGGCACGAGCACAGATACGCAGTATTTT
CDR3aa: CASSPRTSGTSTDTQYF
len: 17
j_gene: TRBJ2-3
abundance: -
v_gene: TRBV7-2
d_gene: TRBD2

CDR3nt: TGCAGCGTTGTTCCCAGGGTTGGGAATGAGCAGTTCTTC
CDR3aa: CSVVPRVGNEQFF
len: 13
j_gene: TRBJ2-1
abundance: -
v_gene: TRBV29-1
d_gene: -

CDR3nt: TGTGCCTGGCATGACGGGGGGGGACACTATGGCTACACCTTC
CDR3aa: CAWHDGGGHYGYTF
len: 14
j_gene: TRBJ1-2
abundance: -
v_gene: TRBV30
d_gene: -

CDR3nt: TGTGCCTGGAGGTTAGGTTCAAGAGGGAATGAGCAGTTCTTC
CDR3aa: CAWRLGSRGNEQFF
len: 14
j_gene: TRBJ2-1
abundance: -
v_gene: TRBV30
d_gene: -

CDR3nt: TGTGCCAGTAAGGATGAGGGGGCGAACACTGAAGCTTTCTTT
CDR3aa: CASKDEGANTEAFF
len: 14
j_gene: TRBJ1-1
abundance: once
v_gene: TRBV19
d_gene: TRBD1

CDR3nt: TGTGCCAGCAGTTGGCGGTTTAATGAAAAACTGTTTTTT
CDR3aa: CASSWRFNEKLFF
len: 13
j_gene: TRBJ1-4
abundance: -
v_gene: TRBV6-5
d_gene: -

CDR3nt: TGTGCCAGCTCCTCACCCGGGACAGGGGTCTACGAGCAGTACTTC
CDR3aa: CASSSPGTGVYEQYF
len: 15
j_gene: TRBJ2-7
abundance: -
v_gene: TRBV27
d_gene: TRBD1

CDR3nt: TGTGCCAGCAGTGCTACGGGACAGGGTAGATCCTATAATTCACCCCTCCACTTT
CDR3aa: CASSATGQGRSYNSPLHF
len: 18
j_gene: TRBJ1-6
abundance: -
v_gene: TRBV27
d_gene: TRBD1

CDR3nt: TGTGCCAGCAGCCAAGAAGGGAGGGTAGGGCCCCTCCACTTT
CDR3aa: CASSQEGRVGPLHF
len: 14
j_gene: TRBJ1-6
abundance: -
v_gene: TRBV4-2
d_gene: -

CDR3nt: TGTGCCAGCTCGGCGGGAGGGGTCGAGCAGTACTTC
CDR3aa: CASSAGGVEQYF
len: 12
j_gene: TRBJ2-7
abundance: -
v_gene: TRBV18
d_gene: TRBD2

CDR3nt: TGTGCCAGCAGTTACAAGGATGGGATTTCACCCCTCCACTTT
CDR3aa: CASSYKDGISPLHF
len: 14
j_gene: TRBJ1-6
abundance: -
v_gene: TRBV6-5
d_gene: -

CDR3nt: TGTGCCAGCAGTGAAGGGTGGGGCCTAGACACTGAAGCTTTCTTT
CDR3aa: CASSEGWGLDTEAFF
len: 15
j_gene: TRBJ1-1
abundance: -
v_gene: TRBV6-1
d_gene: -

CDR3nt: TGTGCCAGCAGTTACTCCCATGGGGACACCGGGGAGCTGTTTTTT
CDR3aa: CASSYSHGDTGELFF
len: 15
j_gene: TRBJ2-2
abundance: -
v_gene: TRBV6-5
d_gene: -

CDR3nt: TGTGCCAGCGGGACTAGCGGGAGCAATGAGCAGTTCTTC
CDR3aa: CASGTSGSNEQFF
len: 13
j_gene: TRBJ2-1
abundance: few
v_gene: TRBV6-5
d_gene: TRBD2

CDR3nt: TGTGCCAGCAGTTTGGGGAGGACGGGTCCCTACGAGCAGTACTTC
CDR3aa: CASSLGRTGPYEQYF
len: 15
j_gene: TRBJ2-7
abundance: -
v_gene: TRBV6-1
d_gene: -

CDR3nt: TGCGCCAGCAGCCGGACAGGGGACCCCTTAGCCAAAAACATTCAGTACTTC
CDR3aa: CASSRTGDPLAKNIQYF
len: 17
j_gene: TRBJ2-4
abundance: -
v_gene: TRBV5-1
d_gene: TRBD1

CDR3nt: TGTGCCAGCAGCCCGACCATAGGGGGGGGCGCAACCTACGAGCAGTACTTC
CDR3aa: CASSPTIGGGATYEQYF
len: 17
j_gene: TRBJ2-7
abundance: -
v_gene: TRBV9
d_gene: -

CDR3nt: TGTGCCAGCAGTGAGACCACAGAAGTCAAGCCCCAGCATTTT
CDR3aa: CASSETTEVKPQHF
len: 14
j_gene: TRBJ1-5
abundance: medium-sized
v_gene: TRBV6-1
d_gene: -

CDR3nt: TGTGCCAGCAGTGGGACAGGGAATAATGGCTACACCTTC
CDR3aa: CASSGTGNNGYTF
len: 13
j_gene: TRBJ1-2
abundance: -
v_gene: TRBV28
d_gene: TRBD1

CDR3nt: TGTGCCAGCAGTGAATTGGGGACAGGCGACTATGGCTACACCTTC
CDR3aa: CASSELGTGDYGYTF
len: 15
j_gene: TRBJ1-2
abundance: -
v_gene: TRBV25-1
d_gene: TRBD1

CDR3nt: TGTGCCAGCAGTGAACAACAGGGTATAGGGCAGTATTTT
CDR3aa: CASSEQQGIGQYF
len: 13
j_gene: TRBJ2-3
abundance: -
v_gene: TRBV6-1
d_gene: -

CDR3nt: TGTGCCAGCAAGGCAGGGGTAAGGGGTAATTCACCCCTCCACTTT
CDR3aa: CASKAGVRGNSPLHF
len: 15
j_gene: TRBJ1-6
abundance: -
v_gene: TRBV6-1
d_gene: -

CDR3nt: TGTGCCAGCAGCGTAGCTCAGGGTGGCGGCTATGGCTACACCTTC
CDR3aa: CASSVAQGGGYGYTF
len: 15
j_gene: TRBJ1-2
abundance: -
v_gene: TRBV9
d_gene: -

CDR3nt: TGTGCCAGCTCACTAAGGGGTGAGGTGAACACTGAAGCTTTCTTT
CDR3aa: CASSLRGEVNTEAFF
len: 15
j_gene: TRBJ1-1
abundance: -
v_gene: TRBV18
d_gene: -

CDR3nt: TGTGCCAGCAGCTTACGGCCAGGGGACTACGAGCAGTACTTC
CDR3aa: CASSLRPGDYEQYF
len: 14
j_gene: TRBJ2-7
abundance: -
v_gene: TRBV7-6
d_gene: -

CDR3nt: TGTGCCTGGAGTCGTCGTGGGACAGTTTACAATGAGCAGTTCTTC
CDR3aa: CAWSRRGTVYNEQFF
len: 15
j_gene: TRBJ2-1
abundance: -
v_gene: TRBV30
d_gene: TRBD1

CDR3nt: TGTGCCAGCAGCCAAGTTGGGACAGAAGGAACAGATACGCAGTATTTT
CDR3aa: CASSQVGTEGTDTQYF
len: 16
j_gene: TRBJ2-3
abundance: -
v_gene: TRBV4-2
d_gene: TRBD1

CDR3nt: TGTGCCAGCAAGGGACAGGGGTACGAGCAGTACTTC
CDR3aa: CASKGQGYEQYF
len: 12
j_gene: TRBJ2-7
abundance: -
v_gene: TRBV6-6
d_gene: TRBD1

CDR3nt: TGTGCCATAGGACCGGGACTGAGCTCTGGAAACACCATATATTTT
CDR3aa: CAIGPGLSSGNTIYF
len: 15
j_gene: TRBJ1-3
abundance: -
v_gene: TRBV10-3
d_gene: -

CDR3nt: TGTGCCAGCAGCCTCGGGGTTAATGGGAATTTATACAATGAGCAGTTCTTC
CDR3aa: CASSLGVNGNLYNEQFF
len: 17
j_gene: TRBJ2-1
abundance: -
v_gene: TRBV9
d_gene: -

CDR3nt: TGTGCCAGCAATGGGTTTAACGAGCAGTACTTC
CDR3aa: CASNGFNEQYF
len: 11
j_gene: TRBJ2-7
abundance: -
v_gene: TRBV28
d_gene: -

CDR3nt: TGCGCCAGCAGCCAAGGGGGCCGGGGGCGCGTACGGGGTACTGAAGCTTTCTTT
CDR3aa: CASSQGGRGRVRGTEAFF
len: 18
j_gene: TRBJ1-1
abundance: -
v_gene: TRBV4-1
d_gene: -

CDR3nt: TGCAGCGTCCAACTAAACGACAGGGCGAATGAGCAGTTCTTC
CDR3aa: CSVQLNDRANEQFF
len: 14
j_gene: TRBJ2-1
abundance: -
v_gene: TRBV29-1
d_gene: TRBD1

CDR3nt: TGTGCCAGCAGCTTAGCGGAGACCCAGTACTTC
CDR3aa: CASSLAETQYF
len: 11
j_gene: TRBJ2-5
abundance: -
v_gene: TRBV7-6
d_gene: -

CDR3nt: TGTGCCAGCAGTTCTCTTGGAGGGGAGGATAATTCACCCCTCCACTTT
CDR3aa: CASSSLGGEDNSPLHF
len: 16
j_gene: TRBJ1-6
abundance: -
v_gene: TRBV28
d_gene: -

CDR3nt: TGTGCCAGCAGCTTAGAGAGTTTCGATGAGCAGTTCTTC
CDR3aa: CASSLESFDEQFF
len: 13
j_gene: TRBJ2-1
abundance: -
v_gene: TRBV11-2
d_gene: -

CDR3nt: TGTGCCAGCAGACCCCCTTGGGCTACCGACTATGGCTACACCTTC
CDR3aa: CASRPPWATDYGYTF
len: 15
j_gene: TRBJ1-2
abundance: -
v_gene: TRBV5-8
d_gene: -

CDR3nt: TGTGCCAGCAGCCCGGGACTAGCGGGGGCCAATACGCAGTATTTT
CDR3aa: CASSPGLAGANTQYF
len: 15
j_gene: TRBJ2-3
abundance: -
v_gene: TRBV13
d_gene: TRBD2

CDR3nt: TGTGCCAGCTCACCACCCTCAGGGTTGGGGCGAGAGACCCAGTACTTC
CDR3aa: CASSPPSGLGRETQYF
len: 16
j_gene: TRBJ2-5
abundance: -
v_gene: TRBV18
d_gene: -

CDR3nt: TGTGCCAGCACTCGGACTAGCGGGGTCTACAATGAGCAGTTCTTC
CDR3aa: CASTRTSGVYNEQFF
len: 15
j_gene: TRBJ2-1
abundance: -
v_gene: TRBV2
d_gene: TRBD2